These T cell receptor beta chains were read from a single sample in a study of regulatory T cells in long-lasting Graves disease. TCRdb used MiXCR to reprocess the multiplex PCR reads, holding one entry per CDR3 protein. Here the sample spans roughly 430,000 distinct CDR3 sequences, roughly 21% being singletons. Here the sequenced sample was peripheral blood mononuclear cells (PBMCs), taken when the disease was refractory, from a patient treated with antithyroid drugs. Receptor source: a female donor with Graves disease. The CDR3 runs from the conserved cysteine through the conserved F or W. The D gene is left open where the match is weak. Where a row states a size, it is once, few, many or the class of an expanded clone; other rows omit it.

D: -; J: TRBJ1-1; size: many; V: TRBV19; CDR3: CASDKQGVGTEAFF; DNA: TGTGCCAGTGACAAACAGGGAGTGGGCACTGAAGCTTTCTTT
D: -; J: TRBJ2-7; size: -; V: TRBV12-3/TRBV12-4; CDR3: CATSPSSRLYEQYF; DNA: TGTGCCACTTCCCCGAGTAGCAGGCTCTACGAGCAGTACTTC
D: -; J: TRBJ2-5; size: -; V: TRBV24-1; CDR3: CATSDLGQGETQYF; DNA: TGTGCCACCAGTGATTTAGGGCAGGGGGAGACCCAGTACTTC
D: TRBD1; J: TRBJ2-3; size: -; V: TRBV2; CDR3: CAIRDRLGDTQYF; DNA: TGTGCCATCCGGGACAGGCTCGGGGATACGCAGTATTTT
D: -; J: TRBJ2-4; size: few; V: TRBV7-9; CDR3: CASSFNRDAFNIQYF; DNA: TGTGCCAGCAGCTTCAACCGGGACGCCTTTAACATTCAGTACTTC
D: TRBD1; J: TRBJ1-5; size: -; V: TRBV20-1; CDR3: CSARDKTGEGWPQHF; DNA: TGCAGTGCTAGAGATAAGACAGGGGAAGGTTGGCCCCAGCATTTT
D: -; J: TRBJ2-1; size: -; V: TRBV6-2/TRBV6-3; CDR3: CASSYSRGAYNEQFF; DNA: TGTGCCAGCAGTTACTCGAGGGGGGCGTACAATGAGCAGTTCTTC
D: -; J: TRBJ2-2; size: few; V: TRBV6-1; CDR3: CASNPQGHHTGELFF; DNA: TGTGCCAGCAATCCACAGGGACATCACACCGGGGAGCTGTTTTTT
D: TRBD2; J: TRBJ2-5; size: many; V: TRBV20-1; CDR3: CSARESLLAGPGEYF; DNA: TGCAGTGCTAGAGAATCTTTACTAGCGGGACCCGGCGAGTACTTC
D: TRBD1; J: TRBJ2-5; size: many; V: TRBV27; CDR3: CASSLGQTRQETQYF; DNA: TGTGCCAGCAGTTTGGGACAGACCCGCCAAGAGACCCAGTACTTC
D: -; J: TRBJ1-2; size: many; V: TRBV29-1; CDR3: CSVPGTTTLNYGYTF; DNA: TGCAGCGTTCCCGGGACCACCACATTAAACTATGGCTACACCTTC
D: TRBD2; J: TRBJ2-3; size: -; V: TRBV20-1; CDR3: CSARSGGSDTQYF; DNA: TGCAGTGCACGAAGCGGGGGTTCAGATACGCAGTATTTT
D: -; J: TRBJ1-6; size: many; V: TRBV7-8; CDR3: CASSLGQGGISSPLHF; DNA: TGTGCCAGCAGCTTGGGGCAGGGTGGTATAAGTTCACCCCTCCACTTT
D: TRBD1; J: TRBJ1-4; size: -; V: TRBV6-1; CDR3: CASSNRGRGDEKLFF; DNA: TGTGCCAGCAGCAACAGGGGGCGCGGAGATGAAAAACTGTTTTTT
D: -; J: TRBJ2-1; size: many; V: TRBV9; CDR3: CASSVVGIGDEQFF; DNA: TGTGCCAGCAGCGTAGTCGGGATCGGTGATGAGCAGTTCTTC
D: -; J: TRBJ2-5; size: many; V: TRBV11-2; CDR3: CASSLETLLTGVETQYF; DNA: TGTGCCAGCAGCTTAGAAACCCTTTTGACGGGAGTCGAGACCCAGTACTTC
D: -; J: TRBJ2-7; size: -; V: TRBV6-1; CDR3: CASRPSSGPEGQYF; DNA: TGTGCCAGCAGGCCATCAAGCGGGCCCGAGGGGCAGTACTTC
D: -; J: TRBJ2-2; size: -; V: TRBV10-3; CDR3: CAISEGGADTGELLF; DNA: TGTGCCATCAGTGAGGGAGGGGCCGACACCGGGGAGCTGCTTTTT
D: -; J: TRBJ2-5; size: many; V: TRBV28; CDR3: CASSPRGGKPTQYF; DNA: TGTGCCAGCAGTCCCAGGGGGGGCAAACCGACCCAGTACTTC
D: -; J: TRBJ1-1; size: many; V: TRBV12-3/TRBV12-4; CDR3: CASSFTLNTEAFF; DNA: TGTGCCAGCAGTTTTACACTGAACACTGAAGCTTTCTTT
D: -; J: TRBJ1-1; size: -; V: TRBV24-1; CDR3: CATSDLKAGRRTEAFF; DNA: TGTGCCACCAGTGATTTGAAAGCGGGAAGACGCACTGAAGCTTTCTTT
D: -; J: TRBJ2-5; size: many; V: TRBV2; CDR3: CASSEVLMSFRETQYF; DNA: TGTGCCAGCAGTGAAGTCTTGATGTCATTTCGGGAGACCCAGTACTTC
D: -; J: TRBJ1-3; size: -; V: TRBV29-1; CDR3: CSVGSGNTIYF; DNA: TGCAGCGTTGGCTCTGGAAACACCATATATTTT
D: -; J: TRBJ1-5; size: many; V: TRBV6-2/TRBV6-3; CDR3: CASSLAGYQPQHF; DNA: TGTGCCAGCAGTTTGGCCGGTTATCAGCCCCAGCATTTT
D: TRBD1; J: TRBJ2-5; size: few; V: TRBV5-4; CDR3: CASSLRQGVLETQYF; DNA: TGTGCCAGCAGCTTGCGACAGGGGGTGCTCGAGACCCAGTACTTC
D: TRBD2; J: TRBJ2-7; size: -; V: TRBV10-3; CDR3: CAISGTSGRVVYEQYF; DNA: TGTGCCATCAGTGGGACTAGCGGGAGGGTAGTCTACGAGCAGTACTTC
D: TRBD2; J: TRBJ2-1; size: -; V: TRBV12-5; CDR3: CASGLAQTSGSYNEQFF; DNA: TGTGCTAGTGGTTTGGCCCAGACTAGCGGGAGCTACAATGAGCAGTTCTTC
D: -; J: TRBJ1-1; size: many; V: TRBV18; CDR3: CASSPYTTRTEAFF; DNA: TGTGCCAGCTCACCTTATACCACCCGCACTGAAGCTTTCTTT
D: TRBD1; J: TRBJ2-7; size: -; V: TRBV29-1; CDR3: CSAGQGLTYEQYF; DNA: TGCAGCGCGGGACAGGGCCTTACCTACGAGCAGTACTTC
D: -; J: TRBJ2-2; size: many; V: TRBV12-3/TRBV12-4; CDR3: CASTWGDGELFF; DNA: TGTGCCAGCACCTGGGGGGACGGGGAGCTGTTTTTT
D: -; J: TRBJ2-7; size: many; V: TRBV28; CDR3: CASSLYLSFYEQYF; DNA: TGTGCCAGCAGTTTATATCTCTCCTTCTACGAGCAGTACTTC
D: TRBD2; J: TRBJ2-3; size: -; V: TRBV6-1; CDR3: CASSSQLAGDRITQYF; DNA: TGTGCCAGCAGCTCCCAACTAGCGGGAGATCGGATTACGCAGTATTTT
D: -; J: TRBJ2-2; size: -; V: TRBV20-1; CDR3: CSAPTAGSNTGELFF; DNA: TGCAGTGCACCCACCGCGGGATCGAACACCGGGGAGCTGTTTTTT
D: -; J: TRBJ2-2; size: few; V: TRBV19; CDR3: CASSIVPPIVSPGELFF; DNA: TGTGCCAGTAGTATAGTGCCCCCCATCGTCTCTCCCGGGGAGCTGTTTTTT
D: -; J: TRBJ2-5; size: many; V: TRBV28; CDR3: CASSFGGQQETQYF; DNA: TGTGCCAGCAGTTTTGGGGGCCAACAAGAGACCCAGTACTTC
D: -; J: TRBJ2-1; size: -; V: TRBV29-1; CDR3: CSVPTPGPNNEQFF; DNA: TGCAGCGTCCCAACACCCGGGCCAAACAATGAGCAGTTCTTC
D: -; J: TRBJ2-1; size: -; V: TRBV18; CDR3: CASSKNFQGSNEQFF; DNA: TGTGCCAGCTCTAAAAACTTTCAAGGATCCAATGAGCAGTTCTTC
D: -; J: TRBJ2-5; size: -; V: TRBV20-1; CDR3: CSVESGIGGQETQYF; DNA: TGCAGTGTTGAGAGCGGGATAGGGGGCCAAGAGACCCAGTACTTC
D: -; J: TRBJ1-6; size: few; V: TRBV11-2; CDR3: CASSPRGSKIIYSPLHF; DNA: TGTGCCAGCAGCCCGAGGGGCTCAAAAATAATTTACTCACCCCTCCACTTT
D: -; J: TRBJ2-5; size: many; V: TRBV7-9; CDR3: CASSLLPQGTVPETQYF; DNA: TGTGCCAGCAGCTTGCTCCCTCAAGGGACGGTTCCTGAGACCCAGTACTTC
D: -; J: TRBJ1-5; size: few; V: TRBV20-1; CDR3: CSARETDNLSNQPQHF; DNA: TGCAGTGCTAGGGAAACCGACAATCTTAGCAATCAGCCCCAGCATTTT
D: TRBD1; J: TRBJ2-7; size: -; V: TRBV2; CDR3: CASSLEGTGGPLYYEQYF; DNA: TGTGCCAGCAGCTTAGAGGGGACAGGGGGCCCATTGTACTACGAGCAGTACTTC
D: TRBD2; J: TRBJ2-7; size: -; V: TRBV20-1; CDR3: CSASSSFGGRGHYEQYF; DNA: TGCAGTGCTAGTTCGAGTTTTGGCGGGAGGGGCCACTACGAGCAGTACTTC
D: -; J: TRBJ2-7; size: -; V: TRBV5-4; CDR3: CASSLVGRPTEQYF; DNA: TGTGCCAGCAGCTTGGTGGGACGACCTACGGAGCAGTACTTC
D: TRBD2; J: TRBJ2-5; size: -; V: TRBV7-3; CDR3: CASSLQGGRGAETQYF; DNA: TGTGCCAGCAGCTTACAAGGTGGGAGGGGCGCAGAGACCCAGTACTTC
D: -; J: TRBJ2-2; size: few; V: TRBV7-2; CDR3: CASSRPKGTNTGELFF; DNA: TGTGCCAGCAGCCGGCCTAAGGGCACCAACACCGGGGAGCTGTTTTTT
D: -; J: TRBJ2-7; size: many; V: TRBV28; CDR3: CASSSGRTYEQYF; DNA: TGTGCCAGCAGTTCTGGACGGACCTACGAGCAGTACTTC
D: -; J: TRBJ2-2; size: few; V: TRBV5-1; CDR3: CASSPRDTQNTGELFF; DNA: TGCGCCAGCAGCCCCCGGGACACCCAGAACACCGGGGAGCTGTTTTTT
D: TRBD1; J: TRBJ2-7; size: -; V: TRBV19; CDR3: CASSLTGQDQQYF; DNA: TGTGCCAGTAGTCTAACCGGACAGGACCAGCAGTACTTC
D: -; J: TRBJ2-1; size: -; V: TRBV29-1; CDR3: CSVDRDTYNEQFF; DNA: TGCAGCGTGGACCGGGACACCTACAATGAGCAGTTCTTC
D: -; J: TRBJ1-2; size: few; V: TRBV3-1; CDR3: CASRTGGEDYGYTF; DNA: TGTGCCAGCCGAACGGGAGGGGAGGACTATGGCTACACCTTC
D: TRBD2; J: TRBJ2-7; size: many; V: TRBV7-6; CDR3: CASSLATASGSHEQYF; DNA: TGTGCCAGCAGCTTAGCGACGGCTAGCGGGAGTCACGAGCAGTACTTC